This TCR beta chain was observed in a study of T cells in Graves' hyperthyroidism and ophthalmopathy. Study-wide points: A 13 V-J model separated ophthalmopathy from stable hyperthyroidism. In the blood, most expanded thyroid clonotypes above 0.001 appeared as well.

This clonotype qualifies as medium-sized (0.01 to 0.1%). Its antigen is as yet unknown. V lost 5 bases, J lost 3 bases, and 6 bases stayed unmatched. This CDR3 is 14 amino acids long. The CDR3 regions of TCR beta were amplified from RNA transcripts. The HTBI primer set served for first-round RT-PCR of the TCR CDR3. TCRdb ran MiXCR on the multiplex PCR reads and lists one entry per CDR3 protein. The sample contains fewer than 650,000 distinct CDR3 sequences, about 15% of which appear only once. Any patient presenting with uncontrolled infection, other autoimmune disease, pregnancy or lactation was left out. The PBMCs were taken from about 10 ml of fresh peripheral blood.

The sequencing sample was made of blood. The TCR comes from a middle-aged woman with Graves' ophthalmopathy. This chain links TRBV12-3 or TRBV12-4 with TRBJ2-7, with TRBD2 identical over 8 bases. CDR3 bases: TGTGCCAGCAGTCGGGGGGGGCTTGACTACGAGCAGTACTTC. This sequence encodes CASSRGGLDYEQYF.